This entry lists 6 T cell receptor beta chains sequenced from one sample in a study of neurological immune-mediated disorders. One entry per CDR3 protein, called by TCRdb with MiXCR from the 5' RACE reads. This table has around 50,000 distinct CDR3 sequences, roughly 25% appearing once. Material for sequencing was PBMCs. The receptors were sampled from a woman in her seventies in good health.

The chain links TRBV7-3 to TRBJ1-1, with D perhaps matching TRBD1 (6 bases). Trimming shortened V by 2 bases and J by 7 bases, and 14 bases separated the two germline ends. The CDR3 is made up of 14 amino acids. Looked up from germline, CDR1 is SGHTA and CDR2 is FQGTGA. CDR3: CASSLLPGADEAFF. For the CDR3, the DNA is TGTGCCAGCAGCTTACTCCCAGGGGCAGATGAAGCTTTCTTT. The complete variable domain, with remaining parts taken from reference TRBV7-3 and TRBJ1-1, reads GAGVSQTPSNKVTEKGKYVELRCDPISGHTALYWYRQSLGQGPEFLIYFQGTGAADDSGLPNDRFFAVRPEGSVSTLKIQRTERGDSAVYLCASSLLPGADEAFFGQGTRLTVV.

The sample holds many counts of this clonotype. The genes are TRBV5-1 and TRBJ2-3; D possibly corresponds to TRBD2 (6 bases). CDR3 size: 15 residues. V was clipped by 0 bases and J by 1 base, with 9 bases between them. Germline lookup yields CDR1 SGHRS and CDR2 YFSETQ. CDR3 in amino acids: CASSLGDFRTDTQYF. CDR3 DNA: TGCGCCAGCAGCTTGGGGGACTTTCGCACAGATACGCAGTATTTT.

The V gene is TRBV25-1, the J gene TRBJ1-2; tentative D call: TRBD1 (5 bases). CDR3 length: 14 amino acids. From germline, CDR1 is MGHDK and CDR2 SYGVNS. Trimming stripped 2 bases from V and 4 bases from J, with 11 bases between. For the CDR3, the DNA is TGTGCCAGCAGTGAAGTGCAGGGTGGCTATGGCTACACCTTC. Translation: CASSEVQGGYGYTF.

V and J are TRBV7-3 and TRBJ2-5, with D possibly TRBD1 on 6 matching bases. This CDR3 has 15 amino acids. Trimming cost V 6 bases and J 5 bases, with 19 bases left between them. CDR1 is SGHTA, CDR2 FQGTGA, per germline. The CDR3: CASSRLGQSWETQYF. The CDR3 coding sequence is TGTGCCAGCAGTCGCCTAGGACAGAGCTGGGAGACCCAGTACTTC.

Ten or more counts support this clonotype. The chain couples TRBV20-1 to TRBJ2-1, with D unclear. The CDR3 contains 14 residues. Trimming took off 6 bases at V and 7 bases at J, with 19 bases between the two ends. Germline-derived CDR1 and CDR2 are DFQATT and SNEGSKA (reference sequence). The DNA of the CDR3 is TGCAGTGCCATCGGGCTCCTACCCTCAAATGAGCAGTTCTTC. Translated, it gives CSAIGLLPSNEQFF.

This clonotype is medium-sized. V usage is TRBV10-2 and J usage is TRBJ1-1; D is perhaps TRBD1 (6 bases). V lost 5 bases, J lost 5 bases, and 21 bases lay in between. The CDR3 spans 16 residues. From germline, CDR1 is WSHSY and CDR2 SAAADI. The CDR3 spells CASSFAGTRSGTEAFF. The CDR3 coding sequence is TGCGCCAGCAGTTTTGCCGGGACACGGTCCGGGACTGAAGCTTTCTTT.